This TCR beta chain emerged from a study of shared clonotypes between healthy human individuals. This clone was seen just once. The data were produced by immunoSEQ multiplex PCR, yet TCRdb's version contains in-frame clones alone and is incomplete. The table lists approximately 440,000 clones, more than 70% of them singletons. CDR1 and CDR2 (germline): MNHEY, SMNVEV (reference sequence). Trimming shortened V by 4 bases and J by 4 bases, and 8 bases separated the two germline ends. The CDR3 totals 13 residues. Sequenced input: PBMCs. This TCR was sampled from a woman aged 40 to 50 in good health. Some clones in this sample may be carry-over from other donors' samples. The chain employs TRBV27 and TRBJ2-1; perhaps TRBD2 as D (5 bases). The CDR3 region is CASSSGIYNEQFF. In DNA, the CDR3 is TGTGCCAGCAGTTCGGGAATTTACAATGAGCAGTTCTTC.